The T cell receptor (beta chain) described here comes from a study of cytomegalovirus exposure and HLA in healthy donors. Using immunoSEQ multiplex PCR, the repertoire was profiled, and TCRdb retains in-frame clones only, with some absent. The data hold under 95,000 clones, with 90% to 95% observed a single time. Germline V gene sequence: CDR1 GTSNPN, CDR2 SVGIG (reference sequence). The CDR3 sequence is 13 residues long. V was pared by 4 bases and J by 5 bases, with 14 bases between. Sequencing used PBMCs. The sequence came from a woman aged 18-30 years in good health and CMV-seronegative. The chain employs TRBV30 and TRBJ1-1, with a weak D call TRBD1 (6 bases). Here the CDR3 reads CAWTVGGYTEAFF. The CDR3 DNA reads as TGTGCCTGGACCGTAGGGGGATATACTGAAGCTTTCTTT.